This entry lists 18 T cell receptor beta chains sequenced from one sample in a study of T cells in localized non-small cell lung cancer. Assay used: immunoSEQ multiplex PCR; TCRdb lists only in-frame clones, some missing. Of tens of thousands of clones listed, roughly 80% are singletons. Sequencing was performed on PBMCs, taken before any cancer treatment. These receptors were collected from a woman aged 40-69 years with stage II lung adenocarcinoma.

This clone was observed a few times. J is TRBJ2-3 and V is TRBV7-6; no firm D call. Germline values: CDR1 SGHVS, CDR2 FNYEAQ. This CDR3 spans 12 amino acids. Trimming left V 5 bases short and J 0 bases short, with 3 bases between. CDR3 DNA sequence: TGTGCCAGCAGCGGCAGCACAGATACGCAGTATTTT. Translated, it gives CASSGSTDTQYF.

The chain recombines TRBV2 with TRBJ1-5; a possible D gene is TRBD1 (6 bases). The CDR3 has 16 residues. V was clipped by 6 bases and J by 4 bases, with 19 bases between them. CDR1 is SNHLY, CDR2 FYNNEI, per germline. Written as DNA, the CDR3 is TGTGCCAGCAGGGAGAATCCGAGGGGGACGAATCAGCCCCAGCATTTT. It codes for CASRENPRGTNQPQHF.

The chain recombines TRBV10-3 with TRBJ2-3, with D tentatively TRBD2 (6 bases). This CDR3 has 18 amino acids. Germline V gene lookup returns CDR1 ENHRY and CDR2 SYGVKD. Trimming removed 6 bases at V and 0 bases at J, with 22 bases between. CDR3 sequence (DNA): TGTGCCATCAGCCCAGACAGACTAGGCCAGACTAGCACAGATACGCAGTATTTT. Translation gives CAISPDRLGQTSTDTQYF.

The CDR3 is CASSPSTGLGTDTQYF. The CDR3 coding sequence is TGTGCCAGCTCACCATCGACAGGGCTGGGCACAGATACGCAGTATTTT. This chain connects TRBV18 to TRBJ2-3; 7 positions match TRBD1. The V gene end was trimmed by 2 bases and the J gene end by 1 base; junction bases not matched to a gene: 6. This CDR3 region has 16 residues. CDR1 and CDR2 (germline): KGHSH, LQKENI.

The count of this clone is one. This chain links TRBV6-5 with TRBJ2-5; weak D call: TRBD1 (6 bases). Trimming left V 3 bases short and J 7 bases short, with 15 bases between. Germline assignment: CDR1 MNHEY and CDR2 SVGAGI. The CDR3 covers 14 residues. The CDR3 DNA reads as TGTGCCAGCAGTTATCTGGCGACAGGAGGGACCCAGTACTTC. Translated, it gives CASSYLATGGTQYF.

This chain links TRBV29-1 with TRBJ2-5, with TRBD2 as a possible D gene (5 bases). V dropped 4 bases and J dropped 4 bases, with 13 bases sitting between them. The CDR3 contains 13 residues. The germline V gene encodes CDR1 SQVTM and CDR2 ANQGSEA. The CDR3 DNA sequence: TGCAGCGTTGGGGCTAGCTTGGGAGAGACCCAGTACTTC. Protein: CSVGASLGETQYF.

The V call is TRBV15, the J call TRBJ1-2, with TRBD1 identical over 10 bases. After removal of 2 bases from V and 7 bases from J, the junction contained 19 bases not matched to a gene. The CDR3 runs 19 residues. Germline CDR1 is LNHNV and CDR2 is YYDKDF (reference sequence). CDR3 region: CATSRPPGTGASFSSGYTF. The CDR3 bases are TGTGCCACCAGCAGACCGCCCGGGACAGGGGCCTCATTTTCTAGTGGCTACACCTTC.

The J gene is TRBJ2-3, the V gene TRBV5-1; 7 bases match TRBD1. This CDR3 is built from 16 residues. J was trimmed by 1 base and V by 0 bases; bases with no gene match: 5. Germline V gene lookup returns CDR1 SGHRS and CDR2 YFSETQ. The chain's CDR3 is CASSLGDREGTDTQYF. Written as DNA, the CDR3 is TGCGCCAGCAGCTTGGGGGACAGAGAGGGCACAGATACGCAGTATTTT. Full variable domain (rest looked up from reference TRBV5-1 and TRBJ2-3): KAGVTQTPRYLIKTRGQQVTLSCSPISGHRSVSWYQQTPGQGLQFLFEYFSETQRNKGNFPGRFSGRQFSNSRSEMNVSTLELGDSALYLCASSLGDREGTDTQYFGPGTRLTVL.

A single count supports this clone. The chain employs TRBV7-9 and TRBJ1-2; the D gene is possibly TRBD1 (6 bases). CDR3 size: 14 residues. The germline V gene has CDR1 SEHNR and CDR2 FQNEAQ (reference sequence). V was pared by 4 bases and J by 6 bases, with 15 bases between. The chain's CDR3 is CASSSSGTNDGYTF. The CDR3 bases are TGTGCCAGCAGCTCCTCCGGGACAAACGATGGCTACACCTTC.

The rearrangement joins TRBV27 to TRBJ1-1; 8 bases fit TRBD1. Germline CDR1 is MNHEY and CDR2 is SMNVEV (reference sequence). J gave up 8 bases and V 5 bases, and 16 bases lay outside the gene matches. The CDR3 runs 16 residues. CDR3 loop: CASSHPPDRAKQEAFF. As DNA, the CDR3 is TGTGCCAGCAGTCACCCCCCGGACAGGGCAAAGCAAGAAGCTTTCTTT.

As concerns this clone: This CDR3 is also generated by other DNA sequences in the sample. The chain has TRBV19 and TRBJ1-5; D is unclear. Germline lookup yields CDR1 LNHDA and CDR2 SQIVND (reference sequence). The CDR3 sequence is 12 residues long. Trimming cost V 3 bases and J 6 bases, with 6 bases left between them. The CDR3 DNA reads TGTGCCAGTAGTATTTCACGTCAGCCCCAGCATTTT. Its translation is CASSISRQPQHF.

The genes are TRBV2 and TRBJ2-5; no clear D gene. Looked up from germline, CDR1 is SNHLY and CDR2 is FYNNEI. CDR3 size: 14 residues. V lost 8 bases to trimming and J lost 3 bases, with 16 bases between them. The CDR3 region has the DNA TGTGCCAGCTCTCCAATGGTGCGAAAAGAGACCCAGTACTTC. Encoded protein: CASSPMVRKETQYF.

Sample share makes this clone medium-sized. The chain is built from TRBV9 and TRBJ2-5; 13 positions match TRBD2. Trimming at V came to 3 bases and at J to 5 bases, leaving 7 bases not matched to a gene. The CDR3 has 16 residues. Per the germline V gene, CDR1 is SGDLS and CDR2 is YYNGEE. The chain's CDR3 is CASSATLAGGLETQYF. The CDR3 coding sequence is TGTGCCAGCAGCGCAACACTAGCGGGGGGGCTGGAGACCCAGTACTTC.

This clone occurred once. The gene calls are TRBV18 and TRBJ2-2, with TRBD1 matching 8 bases. The CDR3 is 15 residues long. In germline, CDR1 is KGHSH, CDR2 LQKENI. J was trimmed by 3 bases and V by 3 bases; bases with no gene match: 3. CDR3 in DNA: TGTGCCAGCTCACCCTTGACAGGGGACACCGGGGAGCTGTTTTTT. Amino acids: CASSPLTGDTGELFF. Looking up the rest from reference TRBV18 and TRBJ2-2 gives the full variable domain: NAGVMQNPRHLVRRRGQEARLRCSPMKGHSHVYWYRQLPEEGLKFMVYLQKENIIDESGMPKERFSAEFPKEGPSILRIQQVVRGDSAAYFCASSPLTGDTGELFFGEGSRLTVL.

This clone occurred once. The chain links TRBV9 to TRBJ1-1, with a possible D match to TRBD1 (5 bases). The CDR3 is 13 residues long. The ends were cut back, 3 bases at V and 7 bases at J, with 13 bases in the middle. The V gene's germline CDR1 is SGDLS and CDR2 YYNGEE. Here the CDR3 reads CASSGRHGGEAFF. In DNA, the CDR3 is TGTGCCAGCAGCGGGCGACATGGGGGTGAAGCTTTCTTT.

The chain carries TRBV18 and TRBJ1-5; the D is unclear. This CDR3 has 16 residues. Germline V gives CDR1 KGHSH, CDR2 LQKENI. V was clipped by 3 bases and J by 3 bases, with 15 bases between them. CDR3 amino acids: CASSPIPQGYNQPQHF. The CDR3 DNA sequence: TGTGCCAGCTCACCGATCCCCCAAGGGTACAATCAGCCCCAGCATTTT. The whole variable domain, remainder taken from reference TRBV18 and TRBJ1-5, is NAGVMQNPRHLVRRRGQEARLRCSPMKGHSHVYWYRQLPEEGLKFMVYLQKENIIDESGMPKERFSAEFPKEGPSILRIQQVVRGDSAAYFCASSPIPQGYNQPQHFGDGTRLSIL.

CDR3 bases: TGCGCCAGCAGCCAATTTGGGCGGGGGACCCAGTACTTC. Translated, it gives CASSQFGRGTQYF. The chain links TRBV4-3 to TRBJ2-5, with a possible D match to TRBD2 (6 bases). Germline V CDR1 and CDR2: LGHNA, YSLEER. V gave up 2 bases and J gave up 7 bases, with 11 bases separating them. This CDR3 spans 13 amino acids.

For this clone: A junction boundary mismatches the germline segment, possibly from a read error. The genes are TRBV30 and TRBJ1-2, with a weak D call TRBD1 (6 bases). The germline V gene encodes CDR1 GTSNPN and CDR2 SVGIG (reference sequence). The CDR3 covers 14 residues. CDR3 protein: CAWSARDTLGIVSF. The CDR3, as DNA: TGTGCCTGGAGCGCCCGGGACACCTTGGGCATTGTATCCTTC.